These T cell receptor beta chains were read from a single sample in a study of CXCR3-negative and CXCR3-positive naive CD8 T cells. One entry per CDR3 protein, without DNA, is what TCRdb gives after re-calling the 5' RACE reads. The table lists some 150,000 distinct CDR3 sequences. Sequencing used naive CXCR3+ CD8+ T cells from blood. These receptors all stem from a human donor in good health. Some clones in this sample may be carry-over from other donors' samples. Each CDR3 is given with its conserved first and last residue.

TRBJ2-3	TRBV29-1	CSVAPRDRLPDTQYF
TRBJ2-1	TRBV4-1	CASSQTRTSGRNEQFF
TRBJ2-1	TRBV7-7	CASSSSRDHAYNEQFF
TRBJ1-1	TRBV6-5	CASSYKTGRTEAFF
TRBJ2-7	TRBV5-1	CASSTVAGALSYEQYF
TRBJ1-2	TRBV15	CATSATGAVYGYTF
TRBJ2-7	TRBV29-1	CSAKTGSYEQYF
TRBJ1-2	TRBV5-1	CASSLDGGAPDGYTF
TRBJ1-5	TRBV10-2	CASSERGEVQPQHF
TRBJ2-4	TRBV2	CASPPPQNIQYF
TRBJ2-7	TRBV28	CASSFAAGDYEQYF
TRBJ2-5	TRBV25-1	CASSDVEETQYF